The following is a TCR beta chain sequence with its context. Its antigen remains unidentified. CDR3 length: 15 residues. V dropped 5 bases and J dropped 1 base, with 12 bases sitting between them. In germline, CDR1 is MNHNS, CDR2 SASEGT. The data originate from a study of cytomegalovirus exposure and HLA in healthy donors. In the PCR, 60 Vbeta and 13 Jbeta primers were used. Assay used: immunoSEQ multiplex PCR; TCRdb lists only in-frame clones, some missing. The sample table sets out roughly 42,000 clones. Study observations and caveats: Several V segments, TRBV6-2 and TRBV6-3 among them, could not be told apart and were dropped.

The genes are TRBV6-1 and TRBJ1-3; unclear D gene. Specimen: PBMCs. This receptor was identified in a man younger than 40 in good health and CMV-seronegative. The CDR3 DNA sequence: TGTGCCAGCAGTCTAGTAAATCGGTCTGGAAACACCATATATTTT. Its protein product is CASSLVNRSGNTIYF.